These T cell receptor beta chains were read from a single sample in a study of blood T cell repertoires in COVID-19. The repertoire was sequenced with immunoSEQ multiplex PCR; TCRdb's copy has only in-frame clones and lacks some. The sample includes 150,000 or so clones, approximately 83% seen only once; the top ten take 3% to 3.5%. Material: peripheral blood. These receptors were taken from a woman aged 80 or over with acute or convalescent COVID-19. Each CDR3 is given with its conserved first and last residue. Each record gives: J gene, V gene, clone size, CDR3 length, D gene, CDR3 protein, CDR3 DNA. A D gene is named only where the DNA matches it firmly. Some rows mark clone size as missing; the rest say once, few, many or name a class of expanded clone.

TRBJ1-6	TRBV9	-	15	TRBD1	CASSVGGAGGSPLHF	TGTGCCAGCAGCGTAGGTGGGGCAGGGGGTTCACCCCTCCACTTT
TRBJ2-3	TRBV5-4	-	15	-	CASSLDGPNADTQYF	TGTGCCAGCAGCTTGGATGGGCCTAACGCAGATACGCAGTATTTT
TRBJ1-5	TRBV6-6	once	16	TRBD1	CASSYIMDRVNQPQHF	TGTGCCAGCAGTTACATTATGGACAGGGTTAATCAGCCCCAGCATTTT
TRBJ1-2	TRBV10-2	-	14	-	CASNKQGETYGYTF	TGCGCCAGCAACAAACAGGGAGAAACCTATGGCTACACCTTC
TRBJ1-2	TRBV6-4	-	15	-	CASSDSRWGEGGYTF	TGTGCCAGCAGTGACTCGAGGTGGGGGGAGGGTGGCTACACCTTC
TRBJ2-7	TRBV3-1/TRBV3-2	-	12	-	CASSQSNYEQYF	TGTGCCAGCAGCCAGTCCAATTACGAGCAGTACTTC
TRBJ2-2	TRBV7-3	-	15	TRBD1	CASSLRQGVTGELFF	TGTGCCAGCAGCTTACGGCAGGGGGTCACCGGGGAGCTGTTTTTT
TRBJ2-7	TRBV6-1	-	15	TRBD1	CASSDGLGQVNEQYF	TGTGCCAGCAGTGATGGTCTGGGACAGGTAAACGAGCAGTACTTC
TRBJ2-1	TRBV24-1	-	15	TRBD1	CATSDHRDSYNEQFF	TGTGCCACCAGTGACCACCGGGACAGTTACAATGAGCAGTTCTTC
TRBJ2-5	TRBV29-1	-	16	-	CSVGADLQGPRKTQYF	TGCAGCGTCGGAGCTGACTTACAGGGACCAAGGAAGACCCAGTACTTC
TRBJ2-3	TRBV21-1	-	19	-	CASSKAAGSGTSHPDTQYF	TGTGCCAGCAGCAAAGCAGCCGGTTCCGGGACTAGCCATCCAGATACGCAGTATTTT
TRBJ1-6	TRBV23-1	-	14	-	CASSQQLDNSPLHF	TGCGCCAGCAGTCAACAGTTGGATAATTCACCCCTCCACTTT
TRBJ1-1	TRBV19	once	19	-	CASSIIVGASPVGNTEAFF	TGTGCCAGTAGTATAATCGTAGGAGCCTCGCCGGTCGGGAACACTGAAGCTTTCTTT